Listed here are 18 T cell receptor beta chains from one sample, sequenced in a study of shared clonotypes between healthy human individuals. TCRdb's table, derived via immunoSEQ multiplex PCR, lists solely in-frame clones and lacks some. This repertoire shows hundreds of thousands of clones, roughly three quarters found once; its top ten account for approximately 12%. The specimen sequenced was PBMCs. These receptors were collected from a woman aged 40 to 55 in good health. Some clones in this sample may be carry-over from other donors' samples.

About this clone: Other nucleotide sequences in the sample specify the same CDR3. V usage is TRBV18 and J usage is TRBJ2-7; D is undetermined. Germline values: CDR1 KGHSH, CDR2 LQKENI. The germline V and J ends were trimmed by 6 bases and 1 base, with 10 bases remaining between them. The CDR3 contains 13 residues. CDR3 amino acids: CASSPTASYEQYF. As DNA, the CDR3 is TGTGCCAGCTCCCCGACGGCGTCCTACGAGCAGTACTTC.

The V and J genes are TRBV28 and TRBJ1-3; D remains unclear. Looked up from germline, CDR1 is MDHEN and CDR2 is SYDVKM. V gave up 1 base and J gave up 2 bases, with 9 bases separating them. The CDR3 sequence is 15 residues long. The chain's CDR3 is CASSLSLRAGNTIYF. The CDR3 coding sequence is TGTGCCAGCAGTTTATCCCTTCGAGCTGGAAACACCATATATTTT.

This chain's CDR3 is CASSEVRMETQYF. CDR3 in DNA: TGTGCCAGCAGTGAGGTTCGAATGGAGACCCAGTACTTC. V gene TRBV2 combines with J gene TRBJ2-5; no firm D call. The CDR3 has 13 amino acids. CDR1 is SNHLY and CDR2 is FYNNEI in the germline V gene. The germline V and J ends were trimmed by 3 bases and 5 bases, with 10 bases remaining between them. Based on the CDR3 plus reference TRBV2 and TRBJ2-5, the full variable domain is EPEVTQTPSHQVTQMGQEVILRCVPISNHLYFYWYRQILGQKVEFLVSFYNNEISEKSEIFDDQFSVERPDGSNFTLKIRSTKLEDSAMYFCASSEVRMETQYFGPGTRLLVL.

The rearrangement joins TRBV12-5 to TRBJ2-2; a weak D match, TRBD2 (5 bases). This CDR3 spans 17 amino acids. V lost 0 bases to trimming and J lost 3 bases, with 14 bases between them. Germline loops: CDR1 LGHNT, CDR2 FRNRAP. The CDR3 nucleotides are TGTGCTAGTGGTTTGGTACGGGGTAGCGCGTACACCGGGGAGCTGTTTTTT. It is translated as CASGLVRGSAYTGELFF.

This chain connects TRBV11-2 to TRBJ1-2; the D gene is possibly TRBD1 (5 bases). The CDR3 runs 14 residues. Trimming stripped 4 bases from V and 5 bases from J, with 14 bases between. Germline values: CDR1 SGHAT, CDR2 FQNNGV. CDR3 DNA sequence: TGTGCCAGCAGCTCCATGGCCGCAGGGTATGGCTACACCTTC. Translating it yields CASSSMAAGYGYTF.

The chain employs TRBV15 and TRBJ2-5, with 8 bases identical to TRBD1. This CDR3 contains 14 residues. The V gene's germline CDR1 is LNHNV and CDR2 YYDKDF (reference sequence). Trimming cost V 3 bases and J 5 bases; bases outside gene matches: 5. For the CDR3, the DNA is TGTGCCACCAGCAGTCACAGGGGGGTGGAGACCCAGTACTTC. Protein: CATSSHRGVETQYF.

V and J are TRBV7-9 and TRBJ2-5; D uncertain. CDR1 SEHNR and CDR2 FQNEAQ come from the germline V gene (reference sequence). The CDR3 runs to 12 residues. Trimming cost V 5 bases and J 5 bases, with 9 bases left between them. The CDR3 DNA is TGTGCCAGCAGCCCCACGCCGGAGACCCAGTACTTC. It translates to CASSPTPETQYF.

The V and J genes are TRBV9 and TRBJ2-2; 11 bases fit TRBD2. The length of the CDR3 is 18 residues. Germline CDR1 SGDLS, CDR2 YYNGEE. Germline trimming cut 2 bases from V and 4 bases from J; bases unmatched to any gene: 10. Here the CDR3 DNA reads TGTGCCAGCAGCGTTGGCCTAGCGGGAGGTTCGGGCACCGGGGAGCTGTTTTTT. It is translated as CASSVGLAGGSGTGELFF.

This clone was detected once. The chain has TRBV5-4 and TRBJ1-1; D is uncertain. Germline-derived CDR1 and CDR2 are SGHNT and YYREEE (reference sequence). Trimming shortened V by 4 bases and J by 4 bases, and 11 bases separated the two germline ends. The CDR3 is 13 amino acids. For the CDR3, the DNA is TGTGCCAGCAGCCCCGACCCCCGCACTGAAGCTTTCTTT. This sequence encodes CASSPDPRTEAFF. Full variable domain (rest looked up from reference TRBV5-4 and TRBJ1-1): ETGVTQSPTHLIKTRGQQVTLRCSSQSGHNTVSWYQQALGQGPQFIFQYYREEENGRGNFPPRFSGLQFPNYSSELNVNALELDDSALYLCASSPDPRTEAFFGQGTRLTVV.

The rearrangement uses TRBV7-8 and TRBJ1-2, with D perhaps TRBD1 (5 bases). V lost 1 base to trimming and J lost 4 bases, with 13 bases between them. The germline CDR1 and CDR2 sequences are SGHVS and FQNEAQ. The CDR3 spans 15 residues. The CDR3 nucleotides read TGTGCCAGCAGCTTAGTTGGAGGGGAGAGCTATGGCTACACCTTC. Its translation: CASSLVGGESYGYTF. The full variable domain, with the rest looked up from reference TRBV7-8 and TRBJ1-2, is GAGVSQSPRYKVAKRGQDVALRCDPISGHVSLFWYQQALGQGPEFLTYFQNEAQLDKSGLPSDRFFAERPEGSVSTLKIQRTQQEDSAVYLCASSLVGGESYGYTFGSGTRLTVV.

The V and J genes are TRBV19 and TRBJ2-7; 8 bases are a match to TRBD2. Germline CDR1 reads LNHDA; CDR2 reads SQIVND (reference sequence). The CDR3 length is 14 residues. V lost 4 bases to trimming and J lost 3 bases; unmatched junction nucleotides: 5. The CDR3 DNA reads TGTGCCAGTAGTAAGACTAGCGTTCACTACGAGCAGTACTTC. The encoded protein is CASSKTSVHYEQYF.

This clone appeared once. The chain combines TRBV2 with TRBJ2-2, with a weak D call TRBD1 (6 bases). From germline, CDR1 is SNHLY and CDR2 FYNNEI. CDR3 size: 16 residues. Trimming left V 5 bases short and J 6 bases short, with 19 bases between. CDR3 amino acids: CASSIGEVWGPGELFF. The CDR3 DNA sequence: TGTGCCAGCAGTATCGGTGAGGTGTGGGGGCCCGGGGAGCTGTTTTTT.

With respect to this clone: This is likely an artifact of a read error, given a far larger clone one base away. Within the sample, other DNA sequences also encode this same CDR3. This chain connects TRBV6-4 to TRBJ2-2; 8 nucleotides line up with TRBD2. From germline, CDR1 is MRHNA and CDR2 SNTAGT. This CDR3 spans 14 amino acids. Here the CDR3 DNA reads TGTGCCAGCAGTCTCGGACTAGCCTCCGGGGAGCTGTTCTTT. Its protein product is CASSLGLASGELFF.

Worth noting for this clone: A far larger clone is one base from this, pointing to a likely read error. The chain links TRBV29-1 to TRBJ2-7, with 13 positions matching TRBD2. This CDR3 is built from 14 residues. V trimming: 6 bases; J trimming: 7 bases; junction bases outside the gene matches: 9. Germline assignment: CDR1 SQVTM and CDR2 ANQGSEA. CDR3: CSVLTSGRPWEQYF. In DNA form, the CDR3 reads TGCAGCGTCTTGACTAGCGGGAGGCCGTGGGAGCAGTACTTC.

V usage is TRBV27 and J usage is TRBJ2-3; TRBD2 agrees at 9 bases. The CDR3 has 15 residues. V shed 2 bases and J 5 bases; nucleotides not matched to a gene: 5. Looked up from germline, CDR1 is MNHEY and CDR2 is SMNVEV (reference sequence). CDR3 amino acids: CASSLAGGLVDTQYF. CDR3 nucleotide sequence: TGTGCCAGCAGTTTAGCGGGAGGGCTAGTAGATACGCAGTATTTT.

This chain joins TRBV19 and TRBJ2-1; 8 bases are a match to TRBD1. Germline V gene data show CDR1 as LNHDA and CDR2 as SQIVND (reference sequence). The ends lost 10 bases at V and 3 bases at J; junction bases unmatched: 5. The CDR3 loop spans 13 amino acids. CDR3 nucleotide sequence: TGTGCCATAAGACAGGGGTTCTACAATGAGCAGTTCTTC. Translating gives CAIRQGFYNEQFF.

The chain carries TRBV7-2 and TRBJ1-4; D gene unclear. The CDR3 totals 14 residues. Germline lookup yields CDR1 SGHTA and CDR2 FQGNSA. V lost 1 base to trimming and J lost 4 bases, with 7 bases between them. The CDR3 loop reads CASSLDGYNEKLFF. The CDR3 DNA sequence: TGTGCCAGCAGCTTAGATGGCTATAATGAAAAACTGTTTTTT.

To note about this clone: A far more abundant clone sits one base away, making this likely a read error. The chain uses TRBV5-8 and TRBJ2-7; weak D call: TRBD2 (5 bases). The CDR3 has 14 residues. Germline V gene lookup returns CDR1 SGHTS and CDR2 YDEGEE. Trimming removed 5 bases at V and 3 bases at J, with 15 bases between. The DNA for the CDR3 is TGTGCCAGCAGTCAGGCGCCTGGACTCTACGAGCAGTACTTC. Translating gives CASSQAPGLYEQYF.